The text below deals with one T cell receptor beta chain. What it recognizes is unknown. The sample is drawn from a study of shared clonotypes between healthy human individuals. The study's findings and limits: Larger estimated richness was generally recorded for naive subsets relative to memory subsets.

Each sorted subset replicate got 200 ng genomic DNA, tens of thousands of genomes. Per the study methods: ImmunoSEQ output lacked quality scores and full-length reads, limiting matched filtering. The method was immunoSEQ multiplex PCR; TCRdb's version includes in-frame clones alone and lacks a portion of them. The V and J calls and the clone size are those of that table, but D and trimming were determined from the DNA. The data show roughly 2.5 million clones, more than 80% seen once. V shed 6 bases, J shed 8 bases, and the junction held 6 bases outside the gene matches. The germline gives CDR1 MNHEY, CDR2 SVGAGI. The length of the CDR3 is 13 residues. It was into CD45RA+ naive and CD45RA-negative memory subsets that the CD4+ cells were split.

The receptor comes from a man aged 18 to 35 in good health. The sample taken for sequencing was naive CD4+ T cells sorted from blood. Subset given: CD45RA+ positively selected. This chain connects TRBV6-5 to TRBJ1-4; 7 bases line up with TRBD1. This CDR3 is CASRTGFLEKLFF. CDR3 in DNA: TGTGCCAGCAGGACAGGGTTTTTGGAAAAACTGTTTTTT.